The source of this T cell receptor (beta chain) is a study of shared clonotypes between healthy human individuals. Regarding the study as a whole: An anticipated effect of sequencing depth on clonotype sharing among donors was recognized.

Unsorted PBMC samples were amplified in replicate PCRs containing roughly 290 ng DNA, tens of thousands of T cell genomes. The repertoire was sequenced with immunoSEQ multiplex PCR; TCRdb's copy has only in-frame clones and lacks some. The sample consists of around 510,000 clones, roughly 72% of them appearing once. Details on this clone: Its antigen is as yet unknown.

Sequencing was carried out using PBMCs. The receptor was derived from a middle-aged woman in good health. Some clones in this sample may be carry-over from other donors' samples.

The CDR3 nucleotides read TGTGCCAGCACCCGGACAGGGGGCGAGCAGTACTTC. Translating it yields CASTRTGGEQYF. The gene calls are TRBV6-6 and TRBJ2-7, with 10 nucleotides matching TRBD1. In germline, CDR1 is MNHNY, CDR2 SVGAGI (reference sequence). The CDR3 runs to 12 residues. V was pared by 7 bases and J by 6 bases, with 3 bases of the junction left unmatched.